This T cell receptor (beta chain) appears in the sequencing data of a study of blood T cell repertoires in COVID-19. Study information: The cDNA or gDNA used as material had been derived from T cells, B-cell-depleted T cells, or PBMCs.

The length of the CDR3 is 16 residues. The V gene lost 6 bases and the J gene lost 6 bases, with 21 bases spanning the gap. Germline V lookup: CDR1 LNHDA, CDR2 SQIVND (reference sequence). Living in 24 US areas, the participants were between 18 and 89 years of age. Cohort allocation depended upon clinical history that participants reported. Here immunoSEQ multiplex PCR was the method, and the copy in TCRdb shows in-frame clones only, minus some. The data show about 320,000 clones, roughly 90% seen once. This clonotype was sampled from a man in his 60s who had recovered from COVID-19. The sequencing input was PBMCs or T cells enriched from blood (not recorded which). The chain recombines TRBV19 with TRBJ1-5; D is perhaps TRBD1 (5 bases). In DNA form, the CDR3 reads TGTGCCAGTAGCATGGAACATGGAGGGGTCGCTCAGCCCCAGCATTTT. Amino acid sequence: CASSMEHGGVAQPQHF. The full variable domain, completed using reference TRBV19 and TRBJ1-5, is DGGITQSPKYLFRKEGQNVTLSCEQNLNHDAMYWYRQDPGQGLRLIYYSQIVNDFQKGDIAEGYSVSREKKESFPLTVTSAQKNPTAFYLCASSMEHGGVAQPQHFGDGTRLSIL.